The next 3 T cell receptor beta chains were all read from a single sample in a study of T cells after yellow fever vaccination. Using its own MiXCR run on the 5' RACE reads, TCRdb lists one record per CDR3 protein. The data show about 170,000 distinct CDR3 sequences, 11% seen once. The sequencing here drew on CD8+ T cells sorted from PBMCs, taken 15 days after the yellow fever booster vaccination. The receptors here all came from a man aged 18 to 35 who received the YFV17D yellow fever vaccine.

This clonotype was detected a few times. The chain carries TRBV6-5 and TRBJ1-6, with D maybe TRBD1 (6 bases). This CDR3 comprises 14 residues. Germline CDR1 is MNHEY and CDR2 is SVGAGI. V lost 2 bases and J lost 10, with 12 bases in between. The CDR3 bases are TGTGCCAGCAGTTACGGGGGCTTGAGGTCACCCCTCCACTTT. Translated, it gives CASSYGGLRSPLHF.

The rearrangement joins TRBV7-9 to TRBJ2-3; 7 bases line up with TRBD1. The CDR3 length is 15 residues. Germline assignment: CDR1 SEHNR and CDR2 FQNEAQ (reference sequence). J lost 6 bases, V lost 5 bases, and 11 bases had no gene match. CDR3 nucleotides: TGTGCCAGCAGCCCGAGTGCTTTACAGGGGGATACGCAGTATTTT. Protein sequence: CASSPSALQGDTQYF. The full variable domain, completed using reference TRBV7-9 and TRBJ2-3, is DTGVSQNPRHKITKRGQNVTFRCDPISEHNRLYWYRQTLGQGPEFLTYFQNEAQLEKSRLLSDRFSAERPKGSFSTLEIQRTEQGDSAMYLCASSPSALQGDTQYFGPGTRLTVL.

This clonotype occurred a few times. The chain combines TRBV4-1 with TRBJ2-7; D gene uncertain. The CDR3 covers 15 residues. The germline V gene encodes CDR1 MGHRA and CDR2 YSYEKL. Trimming pared 1 base from V and 5 bases from J, leaving 15 bases between. CDR3 amino acids: CASSQVRTAADEQYF. Here the CDR3 DNA reads TGCGCCAGCAGCCAAGTCAGAACAGCAGCCGACGAGCAGTACTTC.